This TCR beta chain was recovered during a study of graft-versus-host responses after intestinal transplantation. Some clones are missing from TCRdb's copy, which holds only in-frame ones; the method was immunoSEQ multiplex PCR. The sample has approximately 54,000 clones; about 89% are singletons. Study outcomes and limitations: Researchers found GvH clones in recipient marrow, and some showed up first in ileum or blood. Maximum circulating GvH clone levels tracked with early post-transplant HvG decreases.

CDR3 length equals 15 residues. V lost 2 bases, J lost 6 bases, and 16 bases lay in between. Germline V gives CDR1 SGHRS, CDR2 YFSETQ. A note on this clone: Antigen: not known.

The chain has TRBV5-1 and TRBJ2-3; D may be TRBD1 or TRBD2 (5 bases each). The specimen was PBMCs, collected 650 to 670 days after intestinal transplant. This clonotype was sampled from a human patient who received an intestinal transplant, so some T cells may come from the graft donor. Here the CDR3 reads CASSLFGFEGDTQYF. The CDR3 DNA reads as TGCGCCAGCAGCTTATTCGGGTTCGAGGGGGATACGCAGTATTTT. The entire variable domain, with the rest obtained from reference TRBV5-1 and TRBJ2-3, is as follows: KAGVTQTPRYLIKTRGQQVTLSCSPISGHRSVSWYQQTPGQGLQFLFEYFSETQRNKGNFPGRFSGRQFSNSRSEMNVSTLELGDSALYLCASSLFGFEGDTQYFGPGTRLTVL.